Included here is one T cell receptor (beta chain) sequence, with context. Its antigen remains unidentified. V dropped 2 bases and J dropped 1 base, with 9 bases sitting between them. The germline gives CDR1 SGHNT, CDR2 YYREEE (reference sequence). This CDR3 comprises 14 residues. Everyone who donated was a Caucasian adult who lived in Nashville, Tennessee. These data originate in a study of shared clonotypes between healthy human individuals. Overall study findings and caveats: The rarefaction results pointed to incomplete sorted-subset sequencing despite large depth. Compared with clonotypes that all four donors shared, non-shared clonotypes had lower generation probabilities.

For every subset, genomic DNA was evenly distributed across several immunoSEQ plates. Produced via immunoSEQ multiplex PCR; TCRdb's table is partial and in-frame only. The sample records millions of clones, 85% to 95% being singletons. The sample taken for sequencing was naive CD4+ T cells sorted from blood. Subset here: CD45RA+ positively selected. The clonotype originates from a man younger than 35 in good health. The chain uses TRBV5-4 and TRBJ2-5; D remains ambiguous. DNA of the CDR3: TGTGCCAGCAGCTTTCGGACCGTCCAAGAGACCCAGTACTTC. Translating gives CASSFRTVQETQYF.